Presented here are 20 T cell receptor beta chains from one specimen sequenced in a study of T cells after yellow fever vaccination. One entry per CDR3 protein, called by TCRdb with MiXCR from the 5' RACE reads. The profile covers about 300,000 distinct CDR3 sequences, with roughly 8.7% appearing a single time and around 3.5% taken by the ten largest. Sequencing used CD4+ T cells sorted from PBMCs, obtained 5 days after the yellow fever booster vaccination. The receptors come from a man aged 18 to 35 who received the YFV17D yellow fever vaccine.

The chain combines TRBV15 with TRBJ1-5; no firm D call. The germline CDR1 and CDR2 sequences are LNHNV and YYDKDF (reference sequence). The V gene lost 0 bases and the J gene lost 7 bases, with 10 bases spanning the gap. The CDR3 spans 14 residues. The DNA for the CDR3 is TGTGCCACCAGCAGAGATCGTCTTTTCCAGCCCCAGCATTTT. Encoded protein: CATSRDRLFQPQHF.

The gene calls are TRBV12-3 or TRBV12-4 and TRBJ1-6; TRBD1 aligns across 7 bases. V was clipped by 6 bases and J by 6 bases; unmatched bases: 2. This CDR3 is 13 amino acids long. CDR3 nucleotide sequence: TGTGCCAGCAGGACAGGGCCTAATTCACCCCTCCACTTT. This sequence encodes CASRTGPNSPLHF.

This clonotype came up many times. The rearrangement uses TRBV5-1 and TRBJ2-1; D assignment may be TRBD1 or TRBD2 (6 bases each). The germline CDR1 and CDR2 sequences are SGHRS and YFSETQ. CDR3 length: 12 amino acids. Trimming took 5 bases from V and 8 from J, leaving 11 bases between them. The CDR3 DNA is TGCGCCAGCAGTTCAGGGGACTATGAGCAGTTCTTC. Its protein is CASSSGDYEQFF.

The rearrangement links TRBV7-9 to TRBJ2-5; tentatively, D is TRBD1 or TRBD2 (5 bases each). V was trimmed by 5 bases and J by 4 bases, leaving 11 bases between them. The germline V gene has CDR1 SEHNR and CDR2 FQNEAQ (reference sequence). The length of the CDR3 is 13 residues. In DNA form, the CDR3 reads TGTGCCAGCAGCCCCCGGGGCCTAGAGACCCAGTACTTC. Its protein product is CASSPRGLETQYF.

In this sample, this clonotype turned up many times. The chain recombines TRBV4-1 with TRBJ2-5, with D unclear. With 1 base removed from V and 7 bases from J, the gap between germline ends came to 19 bases. Germline CDR1 reads MGHRA; CDR2 reads YSYEKL. The CDR3 runs 16 residues. The CDR3 sequence: CASSQASIGIEGTQYF. CDR3 nucleotides: TGCGCCAGCAGCCAAGCTTCAATAGGGATCGAAGGGACCCAGTACTTC.

This clonotype has a handful of counts. The chain combines TRBV10-3 with TRBJ2-3; D is undetermined. Germline V gene sequence: CDR1 ENHRY, CDR2 SYGVKD. The V end was cut by 4 bases, the J end by 6 bases, with 20 bases between. The CDR3 is 16 residues long. This CDR3 reads CAISAYGIQGGDTQYF. The CDR3 DNA reads as TGTGCCATCAGTGCTTACGGAATCCAAGGTGGTGATACGCAGTATTTT.

V is TRBV7-9 and J is TRBJ2-5; D tentatively fits TRBD1 or TRBD2 (5 bases each). This CDR3 has 14 residues. From germline, CDR1 is SEHNR and CDR2 FQNEAQ (reference sequence). The V and J ends lost 2 bases and 0 bases respectively, with 7 bases between them. CDR3 loop: CASSLWGNQETQYF. CDR3 in DNA: TGTGCCAGCAGCTTATGGGGGAACCAAGAGACCCAGTACTTC.

This clonotype was found many times. This chain joins TRBV20-1 and TRBJ1-2; TRBD1 agrees at 8 bases. CDR1 is DFQATT, CDR2 SNEGSKA, per germline (reference sequence). The CDR3 spans 14 residues. The V and J ends lost 0 bases and 5 bases, in that order; junction bases with no gene match: 5. This CDR3 reads CSARDPGGAYGYTF. DNA for the CDR3: TGCAGTGCTAGAGATCCAGGGGGCGCTTATGGCTACACCTTC.

This clonotype was detected ten times or more. The DNA for the CDR3 is TGCAGTGCCAGACAGGGGGCGTATCAGCCCCAGCATTTT. Encoded protein: CSARQGAYQPQHF. The rearrangement uses TRBV20-1 and TRBJ1-5; 10 nucleotides match TRBD1. Germline trimming cut 6 bases from V and 5 bases from J; bases unmatched to any gene: 4. CDR1 and CDR2 (germline): DFQATT, SNEGSKA (reference sequence). The CDR3 is 13 residues long.

The rearrangement joins TRBV7-3 to TRBJ2-3; the D is unclear. Deletions cut 4 bases from V and 0 bases from J, with 5 bases between. Germline V lookup: CDR1 SGHTA, CDR2 FQGTGA. CDR3 length: 13 amino acids. DNA for the CDR3: TGTGCCAGCAGCTCCCATAGCACAGATACGCAGTATTTT. As protein: CASSSHSTDTQYF.

A few counts support this clonotype. The CDR3 is CASSNRMAYEQYV. Written as DNA, the CDR3 is TGTGCCAGCTCAAACAGGATGGCCTACGAGCAGTACGTC. The gene calls are TRBV28 and TRBJ2-7; possible D gene TRBD1, 5 bases. The ends were cut back, 8 bases at V and 2 bases at J, with 13 bases in the middle. The germline gives CDR1 MDHEN, CDR2 SYDVKM. The CDR3 has 13 amino acids.

In its sample, this clonotype was seen many times. The chain uses TRBV20-1 and TRBJ1-1, with D maybe TRBD1 (5 bases). CDR1 is DFQATT and CDR2 is SNEGSKA in the germline V gene (reference sequence). V shed 3 bases and J shed 3 bases, with 14 bases lying between them. CDR3 length: 14 amino acids. As DNA, the CDR3 is TGCAGTGCTAGGGGGCAGGGCGGGTACACTGAAGCTTTCTTT. This sequence encodes CSARGQGGYTEAFF.

The chain carries TRBV6-5 and TRBJ2-5; 15 bases fit TRBD2. Germline values: CDR1 MNHEY, CDR2 SVGAGI. Germline trimming cut 5 bases from V and 5 bases from J; bases unmatched to any gene: 3. This CDR3 is built from 15 residues. CDR3 amino acids: CASSPGTSGRETQYF. CDR3 DNA: TGTGCCAGCAGTCCTGGGACTAGCGGGAGGGAGACCCAGTACTTC.

For this clonotype: Its ends do not fully match the called genes, so a read error is possible. The chain recombines TRBV5-4 with TRBJ1-3; 8 positions match TRBD1. CDR3 length: 15 amino acids. Germline-derived CDR1 and CDR2 are SGHNT and YYREEE (reference sequence). The DNA of the CDR3 is TGTGCCAGCAGCTCGGCAGGGGGCGGTGGAAGCACCATATATTTT. Amino acids: CASSSAGGGGSTIYF.

This clonotype was detected a few times. This chain joins TRBV16 and TRBJ1-5; tentatively, D is TRBD1 (6 bases). V lost 0 bases and J 3 bases, leaving 12 bases between the germline ends. The germline V gene encodes CDR1 KGHSY and CDR2 FQNENV. The CDR3 sequence is 16 residues long. The CDR3 DNA is TGTGCCAGCAGCCAATCTGGGGGCCAGTCCAATCAGCCCCAGCATTTT. Translating gives CASSQSGGQSNQPQHF.

This clonotype appeared a few times. The chain couples TRBV6-6 to TRBJ2-7; 7 nucleotides match TRBD1. V dropped 0 bases and J dropped 13; count of bases not matched to a gene: 9. The CDR3 is 13 residues long. Germline V CDR1 and CDR2: MNHNY, SVGAGI (reference sequence). The CDR3 here is CASSYSLADRAYV. The CDR3, as DNA: TGTGCCAGCAGTTACTCGCTTGCTGACAGGGCTTACGTC.

There are a few counts of this clonotype. The CDR3 nucleotides read TGTGCCAGCAGCTTGTCTCTGGGGATAGAGCATATGAATGAGCAGTTCTTC. Its translation is CASSLSLGIEHMNEQFF. This chain links TRBV5-5 with TRBJ2-1; no firm D call. CDR1 is SGHKS and CDR2 is YYEKEE in the germline V gene (reference sequence). This CDR3 is 17 amino acids long. V lost 1 base and J lost 7, with 21 bases in between.

V gene TRBV5-1 combines with J gene TRBJ1-4; tentative D call: TRBD1 (6 bases). This CDR3 is built from 14 residues. Trimming shortened V by 4 bases and J by 7 bases, and 14 bases separated the two germline ends. From germline, CDR1 is SGHRS and CDR2 YFSETQ. In DNA, the CDR3 is TGCGCCAGCAGCCCCGGGACATCTCCTGAAAAACTGTTTTTT. It is translated as CASSPGTSPEKLFF.

This clonotype was seen a few times. The rearrangement joins TRBV30 to TRBJ1-1, with D perhaps matching TRBD1 (6 bases). Trimming removed 0 bases at V and 1 base at J, with 6 bases between. The CDR3 runs to 13 residues. Germline V gives CDR1 GTSNPN, CDR2 SVGIG (reference sequence). The CDR3 DNA follows: TGTGCCTGGAGTGTGGGACAGAACACTGAAGCTTTCTTT. Translated, it gives CAWSVGQNTEAFF.

This clonotype was observed a few times. The V and J genes are TRBV5-1 and TRBJ2-4; tentative D call: TRBD1 (6 bases). The length of the CDR3 is 15 residues. With 4 bases removed from V and 0 bases from J, the gap between germline ends came to 11 bases. Germline CDR1 SGHRS, CDR2 YFSETQ. CDR3 bases: TGCGCCAGCAGCCCGTTACAGGGAGCCAAAAACATTCAGTACTTC. Translation gives CASSPLQGAKNIQYF.